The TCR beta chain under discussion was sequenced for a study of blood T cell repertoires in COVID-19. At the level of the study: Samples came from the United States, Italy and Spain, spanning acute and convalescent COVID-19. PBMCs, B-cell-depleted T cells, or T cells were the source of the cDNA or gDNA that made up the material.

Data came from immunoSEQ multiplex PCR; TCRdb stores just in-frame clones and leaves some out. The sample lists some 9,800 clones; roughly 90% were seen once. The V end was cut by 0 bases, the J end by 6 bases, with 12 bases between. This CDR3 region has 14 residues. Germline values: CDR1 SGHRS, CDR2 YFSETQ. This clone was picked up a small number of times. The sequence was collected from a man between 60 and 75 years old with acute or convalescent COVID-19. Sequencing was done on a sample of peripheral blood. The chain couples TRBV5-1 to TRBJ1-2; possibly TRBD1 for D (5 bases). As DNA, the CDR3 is TGCGCCAGCAGCTTGGCGGGGGAGATCAATGGCTACACCTTC. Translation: CASSLAGEINGYTF.